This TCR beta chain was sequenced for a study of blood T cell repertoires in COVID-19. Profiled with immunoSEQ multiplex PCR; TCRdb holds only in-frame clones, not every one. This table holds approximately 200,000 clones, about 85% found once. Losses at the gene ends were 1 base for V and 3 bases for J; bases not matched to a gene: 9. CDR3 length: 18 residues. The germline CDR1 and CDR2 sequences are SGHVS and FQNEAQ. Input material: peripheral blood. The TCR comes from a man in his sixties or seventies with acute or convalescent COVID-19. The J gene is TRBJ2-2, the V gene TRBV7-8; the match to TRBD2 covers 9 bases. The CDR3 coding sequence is TGTGCCAGCAGCTTAGTTTCGGCGGGAGGGCCGGACACCGGGGAGCTGTTTTTT. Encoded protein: CASSLVSAGGPDTGELFF.